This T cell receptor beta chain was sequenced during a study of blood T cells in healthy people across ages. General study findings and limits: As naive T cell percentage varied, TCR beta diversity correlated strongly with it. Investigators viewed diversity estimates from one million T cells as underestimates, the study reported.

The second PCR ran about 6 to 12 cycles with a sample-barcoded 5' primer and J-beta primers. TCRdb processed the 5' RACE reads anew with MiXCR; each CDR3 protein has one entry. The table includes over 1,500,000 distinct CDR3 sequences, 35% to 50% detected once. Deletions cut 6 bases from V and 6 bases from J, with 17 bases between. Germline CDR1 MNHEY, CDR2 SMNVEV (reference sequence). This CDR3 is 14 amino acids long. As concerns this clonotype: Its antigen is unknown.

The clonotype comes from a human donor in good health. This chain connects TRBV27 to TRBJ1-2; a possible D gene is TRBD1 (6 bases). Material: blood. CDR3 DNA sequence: TGTGCCAGCAGCCCCCAGACAGGTTCTCATGGCTACACCTTC. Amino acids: CASSPQTGSHGYTF.